One sample yielded the 2 T cell receptor beta chains listed below, sequenced in a study of molecular identifiers for immune sequencing clone quantification. TCRdb reprocessed the PCR reads via MiXCR and lists one record per CDR3 protein. The data show around 460,000 distinct CDR3 sequences, less than 30% seen once. What was sequenced was naive CD8+ T cells from blood, with Jurkat cell RNA spiked in. Subset described: FACS-sorted CD8+CD4-CCR7+CD45RA+ naive T cells. These receptors came from a human donor in good health. Some libraries in this study had Jurkat cell RNA spiked in.

This clonotype was picked up a small number of times. V and J are TRBV11-2 and TRBJ2-1; weak D call: TRBD2 (5 bases). Germline lookup yields CDR1 SGHAT and CDR2 FQNNGV. This CDR3 is 17 amino acids long. Trimming removed 3 bases at V and 0 bases at J, with 15 bases between. In nucleotides, the CDR3 is TGTGCCAGCAGCTTCCCCCGGGATTTCAGCTCCTACAATGAGCAGTTCTTC. Protein: CASSFPRDFSSYNEQFF. The full variable domain, with the rest looked up from reference TRBV11-2 and TRBJ2-1, is EAGVAQSPRYKIIEKRQSVAFWCNPISGHATLYWYQQILGQGPKLLIQFQNNGVVDDSQLPKDRFSAERLKGVDSTLKIQPAKLEDSAVYLCASSFPRDFSSYNEQFFGPGTRLTVL.

In its sample, this clonotype was seen a few times. The chain is built from TRBV30 and TRBJ2-3; 9 bases match TRBD1. Losses at the gene ends were 4 bases for V and 6 bases for J; bases not matched to a gene: 11. The CDR3 totals 15 residues. Germline V CDR1 and CDR2: GTSNPN, SVGIG (reference sequence). CDR3 in amino acids: CAWNPTGQGFDTQYF. CDR3 sequence (DNA): TGTGCCTGGAATCCGACGGGACAGGGTTTCGATACGCAGTATTTT.